This T cell receptor beta chain came from a study of T cells in Graves' hyperthyroidism and ophthalmopathy. Study-level points and caveats: In validation, the model predicted ophthalmopathy. These predictions came a median around 5.9 months before onset. Most clonotypes that expanded in the thyroid above 0.001 also showed up in blood.

RNA transcripts yielded amplified TCR beta CDR3 regions. In the first-round RT-PCR of the TCR CDR3, the HTBI primer set was used. TCRdb ran MiXCR on the multiplex PCR reads and lists one entry per CDR3 protein. The data show a few hundred thousand distinct CDR3 sequences, more than 15% seen once. CDR1 MNHEY and CDR2 SVGAGI come from the germline V gene. The V and J ends lost 2 bases and 1 base respectively, with 15 bases between them. The CDR3 length is 16 residues. Notes on this clonotype: Its specificity is not known.

The TCR was taken from a young woman with Graves' ophthalmopathy. Sequenced input: blood. This rearrangement joins TRBV6-5 to TRBJ2-7, with D maybe TRBD1 (5 bases). The CDR3 DNA follows: TGTGCCAGCAGTTACAACCAGGGTAGTGGTTCCTACGAGCAGTACTTC. Protein sequence: CASSYNQGSGSYEQYF.